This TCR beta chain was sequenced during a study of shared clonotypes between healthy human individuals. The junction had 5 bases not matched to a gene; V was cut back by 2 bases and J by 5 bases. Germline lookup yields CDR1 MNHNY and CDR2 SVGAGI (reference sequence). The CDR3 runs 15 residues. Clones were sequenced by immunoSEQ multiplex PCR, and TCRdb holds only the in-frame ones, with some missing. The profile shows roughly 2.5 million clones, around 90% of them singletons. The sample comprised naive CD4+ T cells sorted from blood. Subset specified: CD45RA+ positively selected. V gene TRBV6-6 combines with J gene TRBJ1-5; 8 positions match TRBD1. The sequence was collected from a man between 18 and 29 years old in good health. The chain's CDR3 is CASSYGTGLYQPQHF. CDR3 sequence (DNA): TGTGCCAGCAGTTACGGGACAGGTCTTTATCAGCCCCAGCATTTT.